One and the same sample provided the 32 T cell receptor beta chains below, sequenced in a study of blood T cell repertoires in COVID-19. Repertoires were generated with immunoSEQ multiplex PCR, while TCRdb's copy carries only in-frame clones and drops some. The sample carries 350,000 or so clones, around nine tenths recorded once. The specimen was PBMCs or T cells enriched from blood (not recorded which). These receptors were taken from a woman between 25 and 40 years old who had been exposed to COVID-19.

This chain uses TRBV7-9 with TRBJ1-1; TRBD1 agrees at 9 bases. Unmatched junction bases numbered 9, after V lost 3 bases and J lost 4 bases. The CDR3 is 16 amino acids. Germline CDR1 SEHNR, CDR2 FQNEAQ (reference sequence). This CDR3 is CASSFPTGGYVTEAFF. For the CDR3, the DNA is TGTGCCAGCAGCTTCCCGACAGGGGGATACGTCACTGAAGCTTTCTTT. Full variable domain (outside the CDR3, taken from reference TRBV7-9 and TRBJ1-1): DTGVSQNPRHKITKRGQNVTFRCDPISEHNRLYWYRQTLGQGPEFLTYFQNEAQLEKSRLLSDRFSAERPKGSFSTLEIQRTEQGDSAMYLCASSFPTGGYVTEAFFGQGTRLTVV.

This clone was observed once. The chain is built from TRBV13 and TRBJ1-4; no clear D. The CDR3 runs 14 residues. V lost 5 bases and J 10 bases, leaving 17 bases between the germline ends. Germline CDR1 PRHDT, CDR2 FYEKMQ (reference sequence). The chain's CDR3 is CASSLGRVGGKLFF. The CDR3 DNA reads TGTGCCAGCAGCCTTGGCCGGGTGGGAGGAAAACTGTTTTTT.

A few counts support this clone. The rearrangement links TRBV7-9 to TRBJ2-7; TRBD1 might be the D (5 bases). The ends were cut back, 2 bases at V and 5 bases at J, with 10 bases in the middle. This CDR3 has 13 amino acids. Germline CDR1 SEHNR, CDR2 FQNEAQ (reference sequence). As DNA, the CDR3 is TGTGCCAGCAGCTTAAGGGTAGGGGACGAGCAGTACTTC. Its protein is CASSLRVGDEQYF. Using reference TRBV7-9 and TRBJ2-7 for the parts outside the CDR3, the full variable domain is DTGVSQNPRHKITKRGQNVTFRCDPISEHNRLYWYRQTLGQGPEFLTYFQNEAQLEKSRLLSDRFSAERPKGSFSTLEIQRTEQGDSAMYLCASSLRVGDEQYFGPGTRLTVT.

This clone was seen a single time. This chain uses TRBV29-1 with TRBJ1-1, with D unresolved. The germline V gene has CDR1 SQVTM and CDR2 ANQGSEA. The V end was cut by 3 bases, the J end by 7 bases, with 12 bases between. The CDR3 spans 12 residues. The CDR3 is CSVEGRAGEAFF. In nucleotides, the CDR3 is TGCAGCGTTGAGGGGAGGGCGGGTGAAGCTTTCTTT.

This chain connects TRBV28 to TRBJ2-2; TRBD2 matches 7 bases. The CDR3 spans 16 residues. Germline CDR1 and CDR2: MDHEN and SYDVKM. Trimming at V came to 4 bases and at J to 5 bases, leaving 10 bases not matched to a gene. CDR3 nucleotides: TGTGCCAGCAGTTCGACTAGCCGCGATAATACCGGGGAGCTGTTTTTT. Protein product: CASSSTSRDNTGELFF.

The chain has TRBV18 and TRBJ2-7, with 13 bases matching TRBD2. CDR1 and CDR2 (germline): KGHSH, LQKENI. V lost 2 bases and J lost 7; bases outside the gene matches: 5. The CDR3 covers 15 residues. This CDR3 reads CASSPGTSGEREQYF. Written as DNA, the CDR3 is TGTGCCAGCTCACCAGGGACTAGCGGGGAGAGGGAGCAGTACTTC.

CDR3 region: CASSESKRARHTEAFF. In DNA form, the CDR3 reads TGCGCCAGCAGTGAGTCGAAGAGGGCCCGACACACTGAAGCTTTCTTT. The V call is TRBV10-1, the J call TRBJ1-1, with D uncertain. This CDR3 is built from 16 residues. Germline CDR1 is WNHNN and CDR2 is SYGVQD (reference sequence). The ends were cut back, 0 bases at V and 3 bases at J, with 14 bases in the middle.

A single count supports this clone. The chain couples TRBV7-9 to TRBJ1-1, with D unclear. Germline V gives CDR1 SEHNR, CDR2 FQNEAQ (reference sequence). The V end lost 4 bases, the J end lost 6 bases, and 18 bases lay between the germline ends. The CDR3 has 15 amino acids. CDR3 bases: TGTGCCAGCAGCTATGAAGGCGCGGGAGACCCTGAAGCTTTCTTT. Amino acids: CASSYEGAGDPEAFF.

The rearrangement links TRBV7-9 to TRBJ1-2; D remains unclear. The length of the CDR3 is 18 residues. With 1 base removed from V and 3 bases from J, the gap between germline ends came to 21 bases. Germline assignment: CDR1 SEHNR and CDR2 FQNEAQ (reference sequence). CDR3 nucleotides: TGTGCCAGCAGCTTAGTCAACGGGCGGACTGTCTTGGACTATGGCTACACCTTC. This codes for CASSLVNGRTVLDYGYTF.

The DNA for the CDR3 is TGTGCCAGCAAAGGGTTCCGGCGGGAGGTCTACAATGAGCAGTTCTTC. It translates to CASKGFRREVYNEQFF. The rearrangement links TRBV28 to TRBJ2-1, with 8 bases that match TRBD2. The CDR3 runs 16 residues. V was pared by 7 bases and J by 3 bases, with 11 bases of the junction left unmatched. Germline CDR1 and CDR2: MDHEN and SYDVKM. The full variable domain, with the rest looked up from reference TRBV28 and TRBJ2-1, is DVKVTQSSRYLVKRTGEKVFLECVQDMDHENMFWYRQDPGLGLRLIYFSYDVKMKEKGDIPEGYSVSREKKERFSLILESASTNQTSMYLCASKGFRREVYNEQFFGPGTRLTVL.

DNA for the CDR3: TGTGCCAGCAGTGTGGAGGGACAGGGGGTCGAGCAGTACTTC. Translating it yields CASSVEGQGVEQYF. V and J are TRBV2 and TRBJ2-7; 11 nucleotides match TRBD1. Germline V gene lookup returns CDR1 SNHLY and CDR2 FYNNEI. The V segment lost 4 bases and the J segment 6 bases; nucleotides outside the gene matches: 5. The CDR3 extends over 14 amino acids.

The CDR3 bases are TGTGCCACAGAGGACAGGGGGCGCCCCCACGAGCAGTACTTC. Translating gives CATEDRGRPHEQYF. The rearrangement uses TRBV10-3 and TRBJ2-7, with TRBD1 matching over 11 bases. The junction had 10 bases not matched to a gene; V was cut back by 10 bases and J by 5 bases. CDR3 size: 14 residues. Per the germline V gene, CDR1 is ENHRY and CDR2 is SYGVKD.

The chain uses TRBV3-1 (or the pseudogene TRBV3-2) and TRBJ2-3; D gene uncertain. The V end lost 4 bases, the J end lost 5 bases, and 10 bases lay between the germline ends. Per germline, CDR1 LGHDT and CDR2 YNNKEL (reference sequence). This CDR3 contains 13 residues. The DNA for the CDR3 is TGTGCCAGCAGCCTCGGGTTGGAAGATACGCAGTATTTT. This codes for CASSLGLEDTQYF.

The chain couples TRBV19 to TRBJ1-5, with 7 bases that match TRBD1. Germline V CDR1 and CDR2: LNHDA, SQIVND (reference sequence). The length of the CDR3 is 14 residues. Trimming cost V 7 bases and J 1 base; bases outside gene matches: 4. CDR3 sequence: CASTRGASNQPQHF. The CDR3 DNA reads as TGTGCCAGTACCAGGGGGGCAAGCAATCAGCCCCAGCATTTT.

This clone appeared once. The genes are TRBV5-1 and TRBJ2-2; 10 bases map to TRBD1. The CDR3 covers 15 residues. V gave up 3 bases and J gave up 4 bases; unmatched junction bases: 3. Germline V gene lookup returns CDR1 SGHRS and CDR2 YFSETQ. CDR3 DNA sequence: TGCGCCAGCAGCTGGGACAGGGGTATCACCGGGGAGCTGTTTTTT. As protein: CASSWDRGITGELFF.

The V gene is TRBV12-3 or TRBV12-4, the J gene TRBJ1-1, with D uncertain. Trimming shortened V by 3 bases and J by 6 bases, and 11 bases separated the two germline ends. The CDR3 is made up of 13 amino acids. In DNA form, the CDR3 reads TGTGCCAGCAGTTTGCGCCGGTCGGCTGAAGCTTTCTTT. It yields the protein CASSLRRSAEAFF.

The V call is TRBV14, the J call TRBJ2-7; D remains unclear. The germline V gene encodes CDR1 SGHDN and CDR2 FVKESK. There are 17 residues in the CDR3. The V end was cut by 6 bases, the J end by 6 bases, with 27 bases between. In DNA form, the CDR3 reads TGTGCCAGCAGTCTCATTAGAGGTGCGGTGGGTGTCTCCGAGCAGTACTTC. Translating gives CASSLIRGAVGVSEQYF.

V usage is TRBV28 and J usage is TRBJ1-2; possibly TRBD1 for D (5 bases). From germline, CDR1 is MDHEN and CDR2 SYDVKM. The CDR3 spans 14 residues. For the CDR3, the DNA is TGTCAGGTGGGGTCGAGACAGACTAACTATGGCTACACCTTC. This encodes CQVGSRQTNYGYTF.

V is TRBV9 and J is TRBJ1-6; 9 bases map to TRBD1. CDR1 is SGDLS, CDR2 YYNGEE, per germline. V lost 0 bases and J lost 6; bases outside the gene matches: 4. The CDR3 has 16 amino acids. The DNA for the CDR3 is TGTGCCAGCAGCGTAGCTGGGGGACAGGGTAATTCACCCCTCCACTTT. Residues: CASSVAGGQGNSPLHF.

In DNA form, the CDR3 reads TGTGCCAGCAGCTTACACGGGACAGGGTCCGGAAACACCATATATTTT. Translated: CASSLHGTGSGNTIYF. The chain couples TRBV7-3 to TRBJ1-3, with 9 positions matching TRBD1. The germline gives CDR1 SGHTA, CDR2 FQGTGA. After removal of 2 bases from V and 4 bases from J, the junction contained 6 bases not matched to a gene. CDR3 length equals 16 residues.

This sequence joins TRBV9 and TRBJ2-3, with D perhaps TRBD2 (5 bases). V shed 4 bases and J shed 0 bases, with 12 bases lying between them. The CDR3 is 15 residues long. Germline V gene sequence: CDR1 SGDLS, CDR2 YYNGEE. The CDR3 DNA reads TGTGCCAGCAGCCCTCTTTGGACTAGCACAGATACGCAGTATTTT. This codes for CASSPLWTSTDTQYF.

In this sample, this clone turned up once. The gene calls are TRBV19 and TRBJ1-3, with D unresolved. The length of the CDR3 is 16 residues. From germline, CDR1 is LNHDA and CDR2 SQIVND (reference sequence). Deletions cut 5 bases from V and 0 bases from J, with 14 bases between. In nucleotides, the CDR3 is TGTGCCAGTAGTGACTCGACCGGTATCTCTGGAAACACCATATATTTT. Protein: CASSDSTGISGNTIYF.

The chain couples TRBV18 to TRBJ2-1, with 14 bases identical to TRBD2. The CDR3 totals 15 residues. Germline lookup yields CDR1 KGHSH and CDR2 LQKENI. V shed 4 bases and J 8 bases; nucleotides not matched to a gene: 4. The CDR3 loop is CASSLGTSGSDEQFF. CDR3 coding DNA: TGTGCCAGCTCACTCGGGACTAGCGGGAGCGATGAGCAGTTCTTC.

This clone was detected only a few times. The chain couples TRBV6-4 to TRBJ2-1; 11 bases map to TRBD1. V shed 6 bases, J shed 9 bases, and the junction held 7 bases outside the gene matches. CDR1 is MRHNA, CDR2 SNTAGT, per germline. The CDR3 length is 14 residues. CDR3 bases: TGTGCCAGCAGCGAGGGGGACAGGGGGTTTGAGCAGTTCTTC. It encodes CASSEGDRGFEQFF.

The CDR3 region is CASSSGTGVDQNTEAFF. In nucleotides, the CDR3 is TGTGCCAGCAGTTCGGGGACAGGGGTAGATCAGAACACTGAAGCTTTCTTT. This chain joins TRBV28 and TRBJ1-1, with 10 bases that match TRBD1. The CDR3 length is 17 residues. V shed 4 bases, J shed 1 base, and the junction held 9 bases outside the gene matches. Germline lookup yields CDR1 MDHEN and CDR2 SYDVKM.

The V call is TRBV6-5, the J call TRBJ2-7; 7 bases agree with TRBD1. The CDR3 contains 13 residues. Germline CDR1 is MNHEY and CDR2 is SVGAGI. With V trimmed by 6 bases and J by 2 bases, 4 bases remained unmatched. CDR3 loop: CASSGTAPYEQYF. The DNA of the CDR3 is TGTGCCAGCAGCGGGACAGCTCCCTACGAGCAGTACTTC.

This rearrangement joins TRBV15 to TRBJ2-7, with 9 nucleotides matching TRBD1. CDR3 length: 14 amino acids. The germline gives CDR1 LNHNV, CDR2 YYDKDF (reference sequence). The junction had 0 bases not matched to a gene; V was cut back by 1 base and J by 2 bases. CDR3 coding DNA: TGTGCCACCAGCAGAGGGGACAGGGCCTACGAGCAGTACTTC. The encoded protein is CATSRGDRAYEQYF.

The chain links TRBV15 to TRBJ1-6; D possibly corresponds to TRBD1 (6 bases). CDR3 length equals 15 residues. The V gene's germline CDR1 is LNHNV and CDR2 YYDKDF (reference sequence). V lost 6 bases and J lost 4, with 13 bases in between. CDR3: CATSHDQGYNSPLHF. As DNA, the CDR3 is TGTGCCACCAGTCATGACCAGGGGTATAATTCACCCCTCCACTTT.

In this sample, this clone turned up a few times. J is TRBJ1-5 and V is TRBV30; 8 nucleotides align to TRBD1. Germline V CDR1 and CDR2: GTSNPN, SVGIG (reference sequence). The CDR3 loop spans 15 amino acids. The junction had 11 bases not matched to a gene; V was cut back by 8 bases and J by 2 bases. The CDR3 DNA is TGTGCCCGTAGACAGGGGACGGCGGGCAATCAGCCCCAGCATTTT. Translation gives CARRQGTAGNQPQHF.

The V and J genes are TRBV5-4 and TRBJ1-6, with a weak D call TRBD1 (5 bases). Between the trimmed V and J ends, which lost 2 bases and 5 bases, there was a span of 11 bases. This CDR3 contains 15 residues. Germline loops: CDR1 SGHNT, CDR2 YYREEE (reference sequence). The CDR3 spells CASSFDSPNNSPLHF. As DNA, the CDR3 is TGTGCCAGCAGCTTCGACAGCCCCAATAATTCACCCCTCCACTTT. Combining the CDR3 with reference TRBV5-4 and TRBJ1-6 gives the whole variable domain ETGVTQSPTHLIKTRGQQVTLRCSSQSGHNTVSWYQQALGQGPQFIFQYYREEENGRGNFPPRFSGLQFPNYSSELNVNALELDDSALYLCASSFDSPNNSPLHFGNGTRLTVT.

This clone showed up just a few times. The rearrangement joins TRBV29-1 to TRBJ2-7; possibly TRBD1 for D (7 bases). This CDR3 spans 13 amino acids. Germline CDR1 and CDR2: SQVTM and ANQGSEA. V lost 5 bases and J 6 bases, leaving 17 bases between the germline ends. CDR3 bases: TGCAGCGTTAACTGGAGACAGGGAGGCGAGCAGTACTTC. It is translated as CSVNWRQGGEQYF.

The chain carries TRBV30 and TRBJ1-1; D not certain. The CDR3 consists of 13 residues. V was shortened by 3 bases and J by 7 bases, with 15 bases between the two germline ends. Per the germline V gene, CDR1 is GTSNPN and CDR2 is SVGIG (reference sequence). The CDR3 DNA reads as TGTGCCTGGAGCTATCCGGCGGGGATTGAAGCTTTCTTT. It specifies CAWSYPAGIEAFF.